The clone carrying this T cell receptor beta chain was observed many times. Its target is unknown. This entry comes from a study of T cells in Graves' hyperthyroidism and ophthalmopathy. Study-wide findings and caveats: Most expanded thyroid clonotypes above 0.001 recurred in blood. By a 13 V-J model, ophthalmopathy was set apart from stable hyperthyroidism.

CDR3 length: 12 residues. Germline V lookup: CDR1 SNHLY, CDR2 FYNNEI. Trimming stripped 10 bases from V and 2 bases from J, with 9 bases between. Patients aged 18 to 65 had newly diagnosed hyperthyroidism that had lasted under 2 months. The source material, RNA transcripts, was used to amplify TCR beta CDR3 regions. The HTBI primer set was used in a first-round RT-PCR of the TCR CDR3. TCRdb re-analysed the multiplex PCR reads in MiXCR, keeping a single row per CDR3 protein. The table has under 550,000 distinct CDR3 sequences, around 15% seen once. Sequences were obtained from blood. The sequence derives from a woman aged 18-29 years with Graves' hyperthyroidism. The V and J genes are TRBV2 and TRBJ1-5; D is undetermined. The CDR3 spells CAIKVRNQPQHF. CDR3 in DNA: TGTGCCATCAAGGTTCGCAATCAGCCCCAGCATTTT.